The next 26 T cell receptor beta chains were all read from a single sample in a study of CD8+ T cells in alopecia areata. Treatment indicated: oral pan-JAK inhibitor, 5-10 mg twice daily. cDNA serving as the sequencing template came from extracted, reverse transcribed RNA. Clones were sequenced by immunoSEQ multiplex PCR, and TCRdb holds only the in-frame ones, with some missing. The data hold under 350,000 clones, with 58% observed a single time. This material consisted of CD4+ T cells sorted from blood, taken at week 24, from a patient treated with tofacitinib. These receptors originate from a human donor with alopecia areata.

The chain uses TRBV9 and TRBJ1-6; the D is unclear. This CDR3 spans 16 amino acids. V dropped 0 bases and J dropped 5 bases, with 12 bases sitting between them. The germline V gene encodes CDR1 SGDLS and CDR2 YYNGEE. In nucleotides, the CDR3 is TGTGCCAGCAGCGTAGACCCGTCTCAGGATAATTCACCCCTCCACTTT. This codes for CASSVDPSQDNSPLHF. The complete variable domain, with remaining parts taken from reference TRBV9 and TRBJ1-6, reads DSGVTQTPKHLITATGQRVTLRCSPRSGDLSVYWYQQSLDQGLQFLIQYYNGEERAKGNILERFSAQQFPDLHSELNLSSLELGDSALYFCASSVDPSQDNSPLHFGNGTRLTVT.

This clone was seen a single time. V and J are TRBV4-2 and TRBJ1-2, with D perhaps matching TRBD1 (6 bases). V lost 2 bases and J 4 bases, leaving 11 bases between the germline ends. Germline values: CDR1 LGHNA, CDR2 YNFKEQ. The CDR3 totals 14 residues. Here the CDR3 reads CASSQRTGSYGYTF. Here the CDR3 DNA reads TGTGCCAGCAGCCAACGCACAGGGTCCTATGGCTACACCTTC.

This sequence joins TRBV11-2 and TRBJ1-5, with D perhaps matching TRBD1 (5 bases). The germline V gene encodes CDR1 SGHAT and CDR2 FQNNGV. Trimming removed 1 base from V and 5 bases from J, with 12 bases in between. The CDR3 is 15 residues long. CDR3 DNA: TGTGCCAGCAGCTTAGTGGGCAGGGAGGATCAGCCCCAGCATTTT. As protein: CASSLVGREDQPQHF. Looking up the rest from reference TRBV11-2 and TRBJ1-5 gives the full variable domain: EAGVAQSPRYKIIEKRQSVAFWCNPISGHATLYWYQQILGQGPKLLIQFQNNGVVDDSQLPKDRFSAERLKGVDSTLKIQPAKLEDSAVYLCASSLVGREDQPQHFGDGTRLSIL.

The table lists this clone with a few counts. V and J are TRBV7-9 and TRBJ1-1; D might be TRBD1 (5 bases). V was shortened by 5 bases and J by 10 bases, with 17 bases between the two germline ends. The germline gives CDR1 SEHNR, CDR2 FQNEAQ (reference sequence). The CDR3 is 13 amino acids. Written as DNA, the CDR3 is TGTGCCAGCAGCCCCGTGGGGCCCTTTGGAGCTTTCTTT. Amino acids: CASSPVGPFGAFF.

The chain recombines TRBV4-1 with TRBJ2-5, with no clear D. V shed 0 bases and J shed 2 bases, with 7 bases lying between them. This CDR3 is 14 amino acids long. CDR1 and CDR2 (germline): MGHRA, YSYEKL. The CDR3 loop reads CASSQDVAQETQYF. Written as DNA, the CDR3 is TGCGCCAGCAGCCAAGATGTTGCTCAAGAGACCCAGTACTTC.

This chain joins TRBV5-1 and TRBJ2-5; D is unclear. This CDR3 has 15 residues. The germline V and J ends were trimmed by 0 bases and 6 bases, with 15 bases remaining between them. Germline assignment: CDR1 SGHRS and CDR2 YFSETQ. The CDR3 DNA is TGCGCCAGCAGCTTGGAAGGCGGCCTGGGGAAGACCCAGTACTTC. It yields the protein CASSLEGGLGKTQYF.

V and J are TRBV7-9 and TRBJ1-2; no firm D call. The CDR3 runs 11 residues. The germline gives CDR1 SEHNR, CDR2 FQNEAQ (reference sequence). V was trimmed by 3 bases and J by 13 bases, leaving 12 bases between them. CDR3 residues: CASSFQVFGTF. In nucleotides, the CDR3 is TGTGCCAGCAGCTTTCAAGTCTTCGGCACCTTC.

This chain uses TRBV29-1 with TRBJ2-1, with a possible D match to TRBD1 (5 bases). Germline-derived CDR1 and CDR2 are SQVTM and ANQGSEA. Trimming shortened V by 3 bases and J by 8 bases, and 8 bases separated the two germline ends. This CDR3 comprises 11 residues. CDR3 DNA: TGCAGCGTTGACAGGGTAGATGAGCAGTTCTTC. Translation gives CSVDRVDEQFF.

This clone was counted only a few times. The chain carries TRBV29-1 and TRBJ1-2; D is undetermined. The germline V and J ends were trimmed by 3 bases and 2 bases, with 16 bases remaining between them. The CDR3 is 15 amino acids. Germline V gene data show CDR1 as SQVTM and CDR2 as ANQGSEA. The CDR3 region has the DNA TGCAGCGTTGAGGCCCCCTTCGGGCTGAACTATGGCTACACCTTC. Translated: CSVEAPFGLNYGYTF.

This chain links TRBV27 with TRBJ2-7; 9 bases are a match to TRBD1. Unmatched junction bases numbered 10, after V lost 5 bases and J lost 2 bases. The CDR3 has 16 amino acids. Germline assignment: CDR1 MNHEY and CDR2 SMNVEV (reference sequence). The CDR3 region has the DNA TGTGCCAGCAGTCATCATTGGACAGGGGCAACCTACGAGCAGTACTTC. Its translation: CASSHHWTGATYEQYF.

CDR3 nucleotide sequence: TGTGCCACCAGCACCCGACCTACAGGGAGAGCTCCCTTCCGCGAGACCCAGTACTTC. Protein sequence: CATSTRPTGRAPFRETQYF. This sequence joins TRBV15 and TRBJ2-5, with D possibly TRBD1 on 6 matching bases. This CDR3 comprises 19 residues. V was clipped by 4 bases and J by 5 bases, with 29 bases between them. The germline V gene has CDR1 LNHNV and CDR2 YYDKDF (reference sequence). The full variable domain, in which reference TRBV15 and TRBJ2-5 provide the parts outside the CDR3, is DAMVIQNPRYQVTQFGKPVTLSCSQTLNHNVMYWYQQKSSQAPKLLFHYYDKDFNNEADTPDNFQSRRPNTSFCFLDIRSPGLGDTAMYLCATSTRPTGRAPFRETQYFGPGTRLLVL.

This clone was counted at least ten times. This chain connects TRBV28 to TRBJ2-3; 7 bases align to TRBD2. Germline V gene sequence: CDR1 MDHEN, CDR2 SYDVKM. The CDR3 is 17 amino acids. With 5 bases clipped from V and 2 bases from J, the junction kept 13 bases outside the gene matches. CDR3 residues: CASSTPLGLTDTDTQYF. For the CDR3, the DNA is TGTGCCAGCAGTACCCCCTTGGGACTAACAGACACAGATACGCAGTATTTT. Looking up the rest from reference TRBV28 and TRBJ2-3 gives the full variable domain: DVKVTQSSRYLVKRTGEKVFLECVQDMDHENMFWYRQDPGLGLRLIYFSYDVKMKEKGDIPEGYSVSREKKERFSLILESASTNQTSMYLCASSTPLGLTDTDTQYFGPGTRLTVL.

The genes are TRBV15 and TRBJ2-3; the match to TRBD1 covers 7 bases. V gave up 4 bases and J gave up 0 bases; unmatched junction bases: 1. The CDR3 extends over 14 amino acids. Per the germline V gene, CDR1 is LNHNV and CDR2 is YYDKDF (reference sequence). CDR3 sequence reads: CATSKGQSTDTQYF. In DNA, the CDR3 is TGTGCCACCAGCAAGGGACAGAGCACAGATACGCAGTATTTT.

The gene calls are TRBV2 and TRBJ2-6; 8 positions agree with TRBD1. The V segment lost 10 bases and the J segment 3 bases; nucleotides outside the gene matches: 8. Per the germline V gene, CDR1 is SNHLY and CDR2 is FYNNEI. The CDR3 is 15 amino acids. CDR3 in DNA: TGTGCCAACCATCAGACAGGGGTTGGGGCCAACGTCCTGACTTTC. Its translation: CANHQTGVGANVLTF.

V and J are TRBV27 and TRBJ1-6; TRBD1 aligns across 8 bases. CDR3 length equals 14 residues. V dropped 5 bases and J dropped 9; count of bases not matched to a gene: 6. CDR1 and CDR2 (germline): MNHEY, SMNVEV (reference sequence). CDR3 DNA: TGTGCCAGCAGTAACAGGGGGATGGGTTCACCCCTCCACTTT. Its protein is CASSNRGMGSPLHF.

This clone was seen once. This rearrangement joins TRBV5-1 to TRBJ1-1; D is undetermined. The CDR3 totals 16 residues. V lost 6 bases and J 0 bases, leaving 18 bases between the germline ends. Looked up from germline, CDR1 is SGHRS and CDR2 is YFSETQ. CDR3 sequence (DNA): TGCGCCAGCACTCCCACAACGGACGGTTTGAACACTGAAGCTTTCTTT. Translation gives CASTPTTDGLNTEAFF. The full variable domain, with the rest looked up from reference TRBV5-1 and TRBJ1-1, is KAGVTQTPRYLIKTRGQQVTLSCSPISGHRSVSWYQQTPGQGLQFLFEYFSETQRNKGNFPGRFSGRQFSNSRSEMNVSTLELGDSALYLCASTPTTDGLNTEAFFGQGTRLTVV.

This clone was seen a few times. CDR3 DNA: TGTGCCAGCAGCTTGGCCGAGGGATTCGAGCAGTACTTC. The encoded protein is CASSLAEGFEQYF. The chain employs TRBV5-5 and TRBJ2-7, with D perhaps matching TRBD2 (5 bases). V was shortened by 0 bases and J by 6 bases, with 10 bases between the two germline ends. Germline CDR1 and CDR2: SGHKS and YYEKEE (reference sequence). CDR3 size: 13 residues.

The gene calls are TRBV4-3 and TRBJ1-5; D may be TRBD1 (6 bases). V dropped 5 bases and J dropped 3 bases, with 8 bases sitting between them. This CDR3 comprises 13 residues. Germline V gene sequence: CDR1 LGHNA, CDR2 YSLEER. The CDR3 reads CASSRGFNQPQHF. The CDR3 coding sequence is TGCGCCAGCAGCAGGGGGTTCAATCAGCCCCAGCATTTT.

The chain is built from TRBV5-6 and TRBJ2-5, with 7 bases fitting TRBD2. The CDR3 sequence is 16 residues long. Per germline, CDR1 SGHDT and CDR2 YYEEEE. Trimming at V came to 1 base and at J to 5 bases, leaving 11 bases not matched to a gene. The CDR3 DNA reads TGTGCCAGCAGCTTGCGGGACTACCCCCGGGGGGAGACCCAGTACTTC. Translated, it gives CASSLRDYPRGETQYF.

The CDR3 bases are TGTGCCAGTAGTCCGACAGGGACCGCAAACTATGGCTACACCTTC. It encodes CASSPTGTANYGYTF. This sequence joins TRBV19 and TRBJ1-2; 7 bases fit TRBD1. With 5 bases clipped from V and 2 bases from J, the junction kept 8 bases outside the gene matches. This CDR3 comprises 15 residues. Germline CDR1 LNHDA, CDR2 SQIVND (reference sequence).

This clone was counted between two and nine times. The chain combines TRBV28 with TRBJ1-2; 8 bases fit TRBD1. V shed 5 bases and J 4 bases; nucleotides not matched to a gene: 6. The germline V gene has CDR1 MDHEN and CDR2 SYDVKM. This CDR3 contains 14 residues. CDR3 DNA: TGTGCCAGCAGTCGGGACAGGAGAACCTATGGCTACACCTTC. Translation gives CASSRDRRTYGYTF.

CDR3 residues: CASSRTGKGGYGYTF. The DNA of the CDR3 is TGTGCCAGCAGTCGCACAGGGAAGGGGGGATATGGCTACACCTTC. The chain couples TRBV5-4 to TRBJ1-2; possible D gene TRBD1, 6 bases. The CDR3 covers 15 residues. The germline CDR1 and CDR2 sequences are SGHNT and YYREEE (reference sequence). V was trimmed by 5 bases and J by 5 bases, leaving 19 bases between them.

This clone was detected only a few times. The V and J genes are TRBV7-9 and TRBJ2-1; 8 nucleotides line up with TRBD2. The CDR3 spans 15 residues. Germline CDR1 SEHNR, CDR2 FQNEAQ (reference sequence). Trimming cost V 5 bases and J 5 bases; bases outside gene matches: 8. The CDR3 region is CASSPNRGGNNEQFF. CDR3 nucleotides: TGTGCCAGCAGCCCCAACCGGGGGGGGAACAATGAGCAGTTCTTC.

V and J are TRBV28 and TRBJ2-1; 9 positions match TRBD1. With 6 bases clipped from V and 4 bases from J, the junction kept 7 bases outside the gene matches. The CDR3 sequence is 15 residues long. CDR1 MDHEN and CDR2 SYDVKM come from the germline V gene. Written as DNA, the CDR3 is TGTGCCAGCAGACTGGACAGGGGCCCTTACAATGAGCAGTTCTTC. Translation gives CASRLDRGPYNEQFF.

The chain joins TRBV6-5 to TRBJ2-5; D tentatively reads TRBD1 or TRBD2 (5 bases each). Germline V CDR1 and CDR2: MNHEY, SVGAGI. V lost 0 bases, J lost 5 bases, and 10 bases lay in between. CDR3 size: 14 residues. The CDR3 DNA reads TGTGCCAGCAGTTACTCGGTTTGGGGGGAGACCCAGTACTTC. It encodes CASSYSVWGETQYF.

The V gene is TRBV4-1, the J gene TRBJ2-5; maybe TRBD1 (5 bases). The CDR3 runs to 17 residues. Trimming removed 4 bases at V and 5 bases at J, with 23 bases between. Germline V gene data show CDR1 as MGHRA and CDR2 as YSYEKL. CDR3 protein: CASSPSFRPQGAETQYF. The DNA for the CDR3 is TGCGCCAGCAGCCCCTCCTTCCGGCCGCAGGGTGCGGAGACCCAGTACTTC.